These 21 T cell receptor beta chains came from one sample sequenced in a study of blood T cell repertoires in COVID-19. The repertoire was sequenced with immunoSEQ multiplex PCR; TCRdb's copy has only in-frame clones and lacks some. In the table there are 150,000 to 190,000 clones, around 80% of which are singletons. Sample: PBMCs or T cells enriched from blood (not recorded which). These receptors originate from a man between 45 and 60 years old who had recovered from COVID-19.

Only one count was recorded for this clone. The chain carries TRBV6-5 and TRBJ1-4, with 10 bases identical to TRBD1. V lost 4 bases and J lost 8; bases outside the gene matches: 7. Germline CDR1 is MNHEY and CDR2 is SVGAGI. The CDR3 runs to 15 residues. CDR3 region: CASSWGDRGSEKLFF. Written as DNA, the CDR3 is TGTGCCAGCAGTTGGGGGGACAGGGGAAGCGAAAAACTGTTTTTT.

This chain uses TRBV7-2 with TRBJ2-5; unclear D gene. V was clipped by 5 bases and J by 5 bases, with 15 bases between them. Per the germline V gene, CDR1 is SGHTA and CDR2 is FQGNSA. The CDR3 is made up of 14 amino acids. The CDR3 region has the DNA TGTGCCAGCAGCCCCCGGCTTCTCGGGGAGACCCAGTACTTC. Translation: CASSPRLLGETQYF.

The chain recombines TRBV5-4 with TRBJ2-3, with 8 bases fitting TRBD1. Germline V gene data show CDR1 as SGHNT and CDR2 as YYREEE (reference sequence). The CDR3 is made up of 16 amino acids. The J segment lost 3 bases and the V segment lost 0 bases, leaving 6 bases of the junction unmatched. Here the CDR3 DNA reads TGTGCCAGCAGCTTGGGGACAGGGCCTTGGACAGATACGCAGTATTTT. This codes for CASSLGTGPWTDTQYF. The full variable domain, with the rest looked up from reference TRBV5-4 and TRBJ2-3, is ETGVTQSPTHLIKTRGQQVTLRCSSQSGHNTVSWYQQALGQGPQFIFQYYREEENGRGNFPPRFSGLQFPNYSSELNVNALELDDSALYLCASSLGTGPWTDTQYFGPGTRLTVL.

The V gene is TRBV7-9, the J gene TRBJ2-3; 7 nucleotides align to TRBD1. Trimming removed 10 bases from V and 0 bases from J; junction bases left unmatched: 7. The CDR3 spans 14 residues. The germline V gene encodes CDR1 SEHNR and CDR2 FQNEAQ (reference sequence). The DNA of the CDR3 is TGTGCCACTTCACGACAGGGAAGCACAGATACGCAGTATTTT. Its protein is CATSRQGSTDTQYF. Full variable domain (rest looked up from reference TRBV7-9 and TRBJ2-3): DTGVSQNPRHKITKRGQNVTFRCDPISEHNRLYWYRQTLGQGPEFLTYFQNEAQLEKSRLLSDRFSAERPKGSFSTLEIQRTEQGDSAMYLCATSRQGSTDTQYFGPGTRLTVL.

The V and J genes are TRBV9 and TRBJ1-1; 9 positions match TRBD1. With 4 bases clipped from V and 5 bases from J, the junction kept 9 bases outside the gene matches. CDR1 is SGDLS and CDR2 is YYNGEE in the germline V gene. The CDR3 loop spans 15 amino acids. This chain's CDR3 is CASSKTGTGRTEAFF. In DNA form, the CDR3 reads TGTGCCAGCAGCAAAACCGGGACAGGGAGGACTGAAGCTTTCTTT.

V is TRBV5-6 and J is TRBJ1-2; 7 bases are shared with TRBD1. The ends lost 2 bases at V and 0 bases at J; junction bases unmatched: 13. The CDR3 spans 18 residues. Germline CDR1 and CDR2: SGHDT and YYEEEE. The CDR3, as DNA: TGTGCCAGCAGCTTAGGGAGAACGGCAGGGGGGACTAACTATGGCTACACCTTC. This encodes CASSLGRTAGGTNYGYTF.

The rearrangement uses TRBV6-5 and TRBJ1-6; no firm D call. Germline assignment: CDR1 MNHEY and CDR2 SVGAGI. V was shortened by 2 bases and J by 5 bases, with 10 bases between the two germline ends. This CDR3 spans 15 amino acids. CDR3 DNA: TGTGCCAGCAGTTACGACGAACGGGATAATTCACCCCTCCACTTT. Its protein is CASSYDERDNSPLHF.

In regard to this clone: The same CDR3 also results from other DNA sequences found in this sample. In DNA, the CDR3 is TGTGCCAGCAGCCAAGCACTAGCGGGGCGGAATGAGCAGTTCTTC. Residues: CASSQALAGRNEQFF. The chain recombines TRBV3-1 (or the pseudogene TRBV3-2) with TRBJ2-1; 10 nucleotides agree with TRBD2. This CDR3 spans 15 amino acids. Germline V gives CDR1 LGHDT, CDR2 YNNKEL (reference sequence). The V segment lost 1 base and the J segment 7 bases; nucleotides outside the gene matches: 4.

V and J are TRBV6-2 or TRBV6-3 and TRBJ1-2, with D perhaps matching TRBD1 (6 bases). Germline V gene sequence: CDR1 MNHEY, CDR2 SVGEGT. V lost 5 bases and J lost 0, with 16 bases in between. CDR3 length equals 16 residues. This chain's CDR3 is CASSGTRRRTNYGYTF. The CDR3 DNA reads as TGTGCCAGCAGTGGGACACGGAGGAGGACTAACTATGGCTACACCTTC.

J is TRBJ1-2 and V is TRBV7-8; possible D gene TRBD1, 5 bases. The CDR3 extends over 14 amino acids. Germline V gene sequence: CDR1 SGHVS, CDR2 FQNEAQ. Trimming removed 3 bases from V and 4 bases from J, with 12 bases in between. The CDR3 DNA is TGTGCCAGCAGCTTGGGGCAGGGTGGCTATGGCTACACCTTC. Translated: CASSLGQGGYGYTF.

The rearrangement uses TRBV6-5 and TRBJ1-2, with 8 bases matching TRBD1. Germline CDR1 reads MNHEY; CDR2 reads SVGAGI. This CDR3 region has 15 residues. The J segment lost 8 bases and the V segment lost 6 bases, leaving 14 bases of the junction unmatched. The CDR3 bases are TGTGCCAGCAGATCCGGGACAGGCACAGGTGGGGGCTACACCTTC. Protein product: CASRSGTGTGGGYTF.

This chain joins TRBV6-6 and TRBJ1-2, with 7 bases fitting TRBD1. Germline CDR1 and CDR2: MNHNY and SVGAGI (reference sequence). The CDR3 has 14 residues. V shed 4 bases, J shed 4 bases, and the junction held 6 bases outside the gene matches. The CDR3 sequence: CASSSQGLTYGYTF. As DNA, the CDR3 is TGTGCCAGCAGTTCACAGGGGCTAACCTATGGCTACACCTTC.

The chain combines TRBV5-8 with TRBJ1-2, with 8 bases aligning to TRBD1. V shed 3 bases and J 8 bases; nucleotides not matched to a gene: 3. CDR1 is SGHTS and CDR2 is YDEGEE in the germline V gene. CDR3 size: 12 residues. CDR3 protein: CASSSRGRGYTF. The CDR3 nucleotides are TGTGCCAGCAGCTCCAGGGGGCGAGGCTACACCTTC.

This chain joins TRBV19 and TRBJ1-2; no clear D gene. V shed 3 bases and J shed 5 bases, with 10 bases lying between them. CDR3 length: 13 residues. Germline loops: CDR1 LNHDA, CDR2 SQIVND (reference sequence). CDR3 sequence (DNA): TGTGCCAGTAGTATGGAGGGAAGGTATGGCTACACCTTC. Translating it yields CASSMEGRYGYTF.

The rearrangement joins TRBV2 to TRBJ2-5, with 10 positions matching TRBD2. Trimming removed 6 bases from V and 4 bases from J; junction bases left unmatched: 20. The CDR3 covers 19 residues. Germline V gene data show CDR1 as SNHLY and CDR2 as FYNNEI. CDR3 sequence: CASSRRGFLLAGVGETQYF. CDR3 DNA: TGTGCCAGCAGCCGGAGGGGATTTTTGCTAGCGGGAGTAGGAGAGACCCAGTACTTC.

The gene calls are TRBV5-6 and TRBJ2-2; 8 nucleotides match TRBD2. The CDR3 is made up of 15 amino acids. Germline assignment: CDR1 SGHDT and CDR2 YYEEEE. Trimming removed 2 bases from V and 6 bases from J; junction bases left unmatched: 6. The chain's CDR3 is CASSFRASGPGELFF. Written as DNA, the CDR3 is TGTGCCAGCAGCTTTAGGGCTAGCGGGCCCGGGGAGCTGTTTTTT.

The gene calls are TRBV3-1 (or the pseudogene TRBV3-2) and TRBJ2-5; 7 positions match TRBD2. V was pared by 2 bases and J by 3 bases, with 9 bases of the junction left unmatched. This CDR3 is built from 16 residues. Germline CDR1 reads LGHDT; CDR2 reads YNNKEL (reference sequence). The CDR3 spells CASSQSSGTKKETQYF. CDR3 nucleotide sequence: TGTGCCAGCAGCCAATCCTCCGGGACTAAGAAAGAGACCCAGTACTTC.

J is TRBJ2-7 and V is TRBV2, with D perhaps TRBD1 (6 bases). Trimming left V 5 bases short and J 0 bases short, with 14 bases between. This CDR3 spans 15 amino acids. Germline assignment: CDR1 SNHLY and CDR2 FYNNEI. CDR3 nucleotides: TGTGCCAGCAGTTCTGACAGGAACCCCTCCTACGAGCAGTACTTC. Translating gives CASSSDRNPSYEQYF.

The chain has TRBV7-2 and TRBJ1-3; D remains unclear. The germline V and J ends were trimmed by 5 bases and 2 bases, with 10 bases remaining between them. CDR1 and CDR2 (germline): SGHTA, FQGNSA. This CDR3 spans 14 amino acids. CDR3: CASSPNMPGNTIYF. The CDR3, as DNA: TGTGCCAGCAGCCCGAACATGCCTGGAAACACCATATATTTT.

The genes are TRBV29-1 and TRBJ1-2, with 8 bases lining up with TRBD1. Trimming took 3 bases from V and 8 from J; bases not matched to a gene: 8. The CDR3 has 13 residues. Germline values: CDR1 SQVTM, CDR2 ANQGSEA. CDR3 sequence: CSVDEAGGRGYTF. CDR3 nucleotides: TGCAGCGTTGATGAGGCAGGGGGCCGGGGCTACACCTTC.

The chain links TRBV4-3 to TRBJ1-6; the D gene is possibly TRBD1 (5 bases). The germline V and J ends were trimmed by 0 bases and 8 bases, with 11 bases remaining between them. CDR1 is LGHNA and CDR2 is YSLEER in the germline V gene. The CDR3 loop spans 15 amino acids. The CDR3 region has the DNA TGCGCCAGCAGCCAAGAGCCTCAGGGCCATTCACCCCTCCACTTT. This gives the protein CASSQEPQGHSPLHF.